The 21 T cell receptor beta chains below all came from one sample that was sequenced in a study of Graves' ophthalmopathy and Graves' hyperthyroidism. From RNA, the CDR3 regions of TCR beta chains were amplified and sequenced. Second-round multiplex PCR followed a first-round RT-PCR using HTBI primers. TCRdb re-called the multiplex PCR reads through MiXCR, storing one row per CDR3 protein. The table includes about 1.2 million distinct CDR3 sequences, about 38% detected once. Sequencing was done on a sample of peripheral blood or thyroid tissue (not recorded which). The receptors derive from an adult man with Graves' hyperthyroidism.

This clonotype was seen repeatedly, ten times or more. The chain links TRBV7-9 to TRBJ2-7, with D unresolved. V lost 6 bases and J 2 bases, leaving 8 bases between the germline ends. The CDR3 length is 12 residues. CDR1 is SEHNR, CDR2 FQNEAQ, per germline (reference sequence). This chain's CDR3 is CASRRATYEQYF. CDR3 in DNA: TGTGCCAGCAGACGGGCGACCTACGAGCAGTACTTC.

A few counts support this clonotype. V is TRBV29-1 and J is TRBJ1-6; D not resolved. CDR1 is SQVTM, CDR2 ANQGSEA, per germline. V was pared by 6 bases and J by 6 bases, with 12 bases between. The CDR3 runs to 13 residues. The CDR3 region is CSVSWGGNSPLHF. CDR3 in DNA: TGCAGCGTATCATGGGGAGGTAATTCACCCCTCCACTTT.

This clonotype was seen many times. This chain connects TRBV7-2 to TRBJ1-2; 7 bases map to TRBD1. V lost 1 base to trimming and J lost 1 base; unmatched junction nucleotides: 6. Germline values: CDR1 SGHTA, CDR2 FQGNSA. The CDR3 has 16 amino acids. The CDR3 DNA sequence: TGTGCCAGCAGCTTAGGCGGGGGACAGATTAACTATGGCTACACCTTC. Protein: CASSLGGGQINYGYTF.

This clonotype was counted ten times or more. The chain has TRBV12-3 or TRBV12-4 and TRBJ2-7; no clear D gene. CDR3 length: 15 amino acids. V dropped 6 bases and J dropped 3 bases, with 18 bases sitting between them. CDR3 loop: CASSPRLADNYEQYF. As DNA, the CDR3 is TGTGCCAGCAGCCCTCGCCTGGCCGACAACTACGAGCAGTACTTC.

This clonotype was observed many times. This CDR3 is CASSPGQDNQPQHF. Here the CDR3 DNA reads TGTGCCAGCAGCCCCGGACAAGACAATCAGCCCCAGCATTTT. The V and J genes are TRBV7-8 and TRBJ1-5; D might be TRBD1 (5 bases). CDR1 and CDR2 from the germline V gene are SGHVS and FQNEAQ. Deletions cut 5 bases from V and 3 bases from J, with 11 bases between. The CDR3 has 14 residues.

The table lists this clonotype with many counts. The chain joins TRBV20-1 to TRBJ2-5; D might be TRBD1 or TRBD2, each matching 5 bases. The germline CDR1 and CDR2 sequences are DFQATT and SNEGSKA (reference sequence). Trimming shortened V by 3 bases and J by 3 bases, and 8 bases separated the two germline ends. The CDR3 contains 12 residues. The CDR3 DNA is TGCAGTGCTAGGGGACCAGAAGAGACCCAGTACTTC. Its protein product is CSARGPEETQYF.

This clonotype was seen ten or more times. The V gene is TRBV5-1, the J gene TRBJ1-6; D uncertain. V lost 1 base and J lost 7, with 9 bases in between. Germline CDR1 SGHRS, CDR2 YFSETQ. CDR3 size: 14 residues. DNA of the CDR3: TGCGCCAGCAGCTTGCGCCAAGCAAATTCACCCCTCCACTTT. Translated, it gives CASSLRQANSPLHF.

About this clonotype: At one end, the junction sequence differs from germline, possibly due to a read error. V and J are TRBV5-1 and TRBJ1-1; D unresolved. CDR1 is SGHRS and CDR2 is YFSETQ in the germline V gene. The CDR3 runs to 14 residues. The CDR3: CTSSTGPGNTEAFF. DNA for the CDR3: TGCACCAGCTCCACTGGGCCAGGGAACACTGAAGCTTTCTTT.

The gene calls are TRBV28 and TRBJ2-5; 7 nucleotides align to TRBD2. The V and J ends lost 2 bases and 2 bases, in that order; junction bases with no gene match: 5. CDR1 MDHEN and CDR2 SYDVKM come from the germline V gene. The CDR3 has 15 residues. CDR3 coding DNA: TGTGCCAGCAGTTTACCGGGACTAAGGCAAGAGACCCAGTACTTC. Residues: CASSLPGLRQETQYF. The full variable domain, completed using reference TRBV28 and TRBJ2-5, is DVKVTQSSRYLVKRTGEKVFLECVQDMDHENMFWYRQDPGLGLRLIYFSYDVKMKEKGDIPEGYSVSREKKERFSLILESASTNQTSMYLCASSLPGLRQETQYFGPGTRLLVL.

This sequence joins TRBV20-1 and TRBJ2-5; TRBD2 aligns across 7 bases. Trimming removed 0 bases from V and 6 bases from J; junction bases left unmatched: 10. This CDR3 is 15 amino acids long. Per the germline V gene, CDR1 is DFQATT and CDR2 is SNEGSKA (reference sequence). The CDR3 here is CSARDPAGAGKTQYF. The CDR3 DNA sequence: TGCAGTGCTAGAGATCCGGCGGGAGCGGGGAAGACCCAGTACTTC.

There are many counts of this clonotype. The J gene is TRBJ1-2, the V gene TRBV19; 7 nucleotides line up with TRBD1. After removal of 5 bases from V and 2 bases from J, the junction contained 5 bases not matched to a gene. Germline V gene sequence: CDR1 LNHDA, CDR2 SQIVND (reference sequence). The CDR3 sequence is 14 residues long. The CDR3 is CASSHDRANYGYTF. The CDR3 DNA reads TGTGCCAGTAGTCACGACAGGGCGAACTATGGCTACACCTTC.

This clonotype was picked up many times. The CDR3 coding sequence is TGTGCCACCAGCAGAGATAGGGGCTCGGGATCACCCCTCCACTTT. Translating it yields CATSRDRGSGSPLHF. This rearrangement joins TRBV15 to TRBJ1-6, with D perhaps matching TRBD1 (5 bases). The germline V and J ends were trimmed by 0 bases and 10 bases, with 13 bases remaining between them. Germline lookup yields CDR1 LNHNV and CDR2 YYDKDF (reference sequence). There are 15 residues in the CDR3. Filled out from reference TRBV15 and TRBJ1-6, the complete variable domain reads DAMVIQNPRYQVTQFGKPVTLSCSQTLNHNVMYWYQQKSSQAPKLLFHYYDKDFNNEADTPDNFQSRRPNTSFCFLDIRSPGLGDTAMYLCATSRDRGSGSPLHFGNGTRLTVT.

This clonotype was found many times. V usage is TRBV5-4 and J usage is TRBJ1-1; D is unclear. CDR1 and CDR2 from the germline V gene are SGHNT and YYREEE (reference sequence). Trimming took 4 bases from V and 4 from J, leaving 11 bases between them. This CDR3 region has 13 residues. The chain's CDR3 is CASSTGASTEAFF. Here the CDR3 DNA reads TGTGCCAGCAGCACGGGAGCCAGCACTGAAGCTTTCTTT.

This chain links TRBV20-1 with TRBJ2-2, with 9 bases fitting TRBD2. Germline loops: CDR1 DFQATT, CDR2 SNEGSKA (reference sequence). Losses at the gene ends were 6 bases for V and 1 base for J; bases not matched to a gene: 3. The CDR3 loop spans 14 amino acids. CDR3 residues: CSATTSGNTGELFF. DNA for the CDR3: TGCAGTGCCACGACTAGCGGGAACACCGGGGAGCTGTTTTTT.

This clonotype showed up just a few times. The V gene is TRBV4-2, the J gene TRBJ1-1, with a possible D match to TRBD1 (5 bases). The ends were cut back, 1 base at V and 1 base at J, with 13 bases in the middle. Germline values: CDR1 LGHNA, CDR2 YNFKEQ. The CDR3 is 16 amino acids. The CDR3 is CASSQGQGGGNTEAFF. In nucleotides, the CDR3 is TGTGCCAGCAGCCAAGGCCAGGGCGGGGGGAACACTGAAGCTTTCTTT.

The chain combines TRBV29-1 with TRBJ1-3, with TRBD1 as a possible D gene (5 bases). CDR3 length equals 15 residues. V lost 7 bases and J lost 7, with 23 bases in between. The germline gives CDR1 SQVTM, CDR2 ANQGSEA. The CDR3 region is CSARRGDPRLNTIYF. The CDR3 coding sequence is TGCAGCGCCAGACGCGGGGACCCAAGGCTGAACACCATATATTTT.

The rearrangement uses TRBV29-1 and TRBJ1-2; possibly TRBD1 for D (5 bases). The ends were cut back, 3 bases at V and 4 bases at J, with 12 bases in the middle. The CDR3 runs to 13 residues. The germline V gene has CDR1 SQVTM and CDR2 ANQGSEA. The CDR3 nucleotides are TGCAGCGTTGACAGGGAAATGAGCTATGGCTACACCTTC. Its protein is CSVDREMSYGYTF.

Ten or more counts support this clonotype. This chain links TRBV6-1 with TRBJ2-5, with a weak D call TRBD2 (6 bases). The germline CDR1 and CDR2 sequences are MNHNS and SASEGT. This CDR3 region has 14 residues. V gave up 4 bases and J gave up 7 bases, with 16 bases separating them. CDR3 region: CASSAPGGARTQYF. CDR3 DNA: TGTGCCAGCAGTGCTCCTGGCGGGGCACGGACCCAGTACTTC.

This clonotype has a count of ten or more. The V call is TRBV7-9, the J call TRBJ1-4, with 7 bases matching TRBD1. With 5 bases clipped from V and 4 bases from J, the junction kept 7 bases outside the gene matches. Germline V lookup: CDR1 SEHNR, CDR2 FQNEAQ (reference sequence). CDR3 length: 15 amino acids. CDR3 sequence reads: CASSPGTADNEKLFF. DNA for the CDR3: TGTGCCAGCAGCCCAGGGACAGCCGATAATGAAAAACTGTTTTTT.

This clonotype was picked up one time. Just one base apart from a much larger clone, this may be a read error. V and J are TRBV19 and TRBJ1-2; the match to TRBD1 covers 9 bases. The CDR3 extends over 16 amino acids. Germline CDR1 is LNHDA and CDR2 is SQIVND (reference sequence). CDR3 nucleotide sequence: TGTGCCGGTAGTATACAGTTTCGACAGGGGGACTATGGCTACACCTTC. It is translated as CAGSIQFRQGDYGYTF.

The V call is TRBV28, the J call TRBJ2-7; a possible D gene is TRBD2 (6 bases). V was cut by 6 bases and J by 7 bases, with 19 bases left in between. Germline CDR1 and CDR2: MDHEN and SYDVKM. CDR3 length: 14 residues. Here the CDR3 reads CASSRRGGTGEQYF. In DNA form, the CDR3 reads TGTGCCAGCAGCCGGCGGGGCGGGACTGGGGAGCAGTACTTC.